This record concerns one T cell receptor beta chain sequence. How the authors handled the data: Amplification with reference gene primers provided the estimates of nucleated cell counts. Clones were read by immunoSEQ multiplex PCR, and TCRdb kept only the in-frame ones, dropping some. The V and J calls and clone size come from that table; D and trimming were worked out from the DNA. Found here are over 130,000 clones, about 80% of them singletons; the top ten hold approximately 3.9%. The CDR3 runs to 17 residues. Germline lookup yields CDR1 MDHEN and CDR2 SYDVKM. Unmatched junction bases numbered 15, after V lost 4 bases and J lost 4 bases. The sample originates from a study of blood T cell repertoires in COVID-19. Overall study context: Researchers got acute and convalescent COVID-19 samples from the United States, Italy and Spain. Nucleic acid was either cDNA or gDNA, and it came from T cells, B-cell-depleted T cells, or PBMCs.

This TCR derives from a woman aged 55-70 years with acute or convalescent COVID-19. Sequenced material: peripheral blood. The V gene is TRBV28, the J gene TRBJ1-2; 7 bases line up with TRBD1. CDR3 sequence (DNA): TGTGCCAGCAGTTCCGAGGGCGGGGAATCAGGGGGCTATGGCTACACCTTC. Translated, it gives CASSSEGGESGGYGYTF.